This T cell receptor (beta chain) derives from a study of blood T cells in healthy people across ages. V gave up 7 bases and J gave up 4 bases, with 16 bases separating them. CDR1 and CDR2 (germline): DFQATT, SNEGSKA (reference sequence). This CDR3 has 13 amino acids. Together with a sample-barcoded 5' primer, a J-beta primer mix was included in a second PCR lasting roughly 6 to 12 cycles. TCRdb processed the 5' RACE reads anew with MiXCR; each CDR3 protein has one entry. The sample has approximately 1.5 million distinct CDR3 sequences, approximately 43% seen once. This receptor was obtained from a woman between 18 and 29 years old in good health. The sequencing sample was made of blood. The chain is built from TRBV20-1 and TRBJ1-2, with D unclear. CDR3: CSGRAPSFYGYTF. CDR3 sequence (DNA): TGCAGTGGCAGAGCCCCCTCATTCTATGGCTACACCTTC.